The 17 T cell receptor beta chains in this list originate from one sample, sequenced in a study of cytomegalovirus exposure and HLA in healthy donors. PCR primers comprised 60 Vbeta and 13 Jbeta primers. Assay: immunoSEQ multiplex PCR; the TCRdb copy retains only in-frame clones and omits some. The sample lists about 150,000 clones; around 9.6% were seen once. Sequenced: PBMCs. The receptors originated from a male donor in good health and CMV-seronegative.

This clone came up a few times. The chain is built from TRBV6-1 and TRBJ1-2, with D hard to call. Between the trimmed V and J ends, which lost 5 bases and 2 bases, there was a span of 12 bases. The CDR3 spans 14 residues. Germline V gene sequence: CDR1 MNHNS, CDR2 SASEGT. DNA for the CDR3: TGTGCCAGCAGTCCTGGTCCGCGGAACTATGGCTACACCTTC. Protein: CASSPGPRNYGYTF.

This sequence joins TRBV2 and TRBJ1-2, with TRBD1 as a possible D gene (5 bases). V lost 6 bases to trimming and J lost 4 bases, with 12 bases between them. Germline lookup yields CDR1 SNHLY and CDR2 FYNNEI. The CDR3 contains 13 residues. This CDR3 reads CASRRGDLYGYTF. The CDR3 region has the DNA TGTGCCAGCAGGCGGGGGGACCTCTATGGCTACACCTTC. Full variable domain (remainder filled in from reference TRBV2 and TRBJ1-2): EPEVTQTPSHQVTQMGQEVILRCVPISNHLYFYWYRQILGQKVEFLVSFYNNEISEKSEIFDDQFSVERPDGSNFTLKIRSTKLEDSAMYFCASRRGDLYGYTFGSGTRLTVV.

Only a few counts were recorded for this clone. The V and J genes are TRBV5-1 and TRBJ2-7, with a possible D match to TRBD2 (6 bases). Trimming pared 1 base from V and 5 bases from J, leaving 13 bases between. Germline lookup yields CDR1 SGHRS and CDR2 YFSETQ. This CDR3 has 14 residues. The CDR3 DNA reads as TGCGCCAGCAGCTTGCCGGCGGGGCTGGACGAGCAGTACTTC. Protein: CASSLPAGLDEQYF.

This CDR3 is CASRFDRSLHF. The CDR3 DNA reads as TGTGCCAGCAGATTCGACAGGTCCCTCCACTTT. The chain employs TRBV7-2 and TRBJ1-6; D may be TRBD1 (6 bases). The length of the CDR3 is 11 residues. Trimming stripped 6 bases from V and 14 bases from J, with 11 bases between. Per germline, CDR1 SGHTA and CDR2 FQGNSA.

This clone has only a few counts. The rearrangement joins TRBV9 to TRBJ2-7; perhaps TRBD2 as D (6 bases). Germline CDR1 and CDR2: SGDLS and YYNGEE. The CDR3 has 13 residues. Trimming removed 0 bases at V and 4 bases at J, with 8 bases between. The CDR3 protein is CASSVVGRYEQYF. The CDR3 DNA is TGTGCCAGCAGCGTAGTAGGGAGGTACGAGCAGTACTTC.

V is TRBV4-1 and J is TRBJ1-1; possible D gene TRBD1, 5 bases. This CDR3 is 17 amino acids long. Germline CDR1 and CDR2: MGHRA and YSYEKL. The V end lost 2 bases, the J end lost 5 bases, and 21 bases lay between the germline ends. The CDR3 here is CASSQINTGGRNTEAFF. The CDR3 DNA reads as TGCGCCAGCAGCCAAATTAATACGGGGGGAAGGAATACTGAAGCTTTCTTT.

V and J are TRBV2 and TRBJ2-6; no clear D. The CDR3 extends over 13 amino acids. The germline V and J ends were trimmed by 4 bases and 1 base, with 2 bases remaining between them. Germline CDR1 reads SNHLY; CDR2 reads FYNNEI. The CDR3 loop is CASSASGANVLTF. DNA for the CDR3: TGTGCCAGCAGTGCGTCTGGGGCCAACGTCCTGACTTTC. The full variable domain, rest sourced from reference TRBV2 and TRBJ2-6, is EPEVTQTPSHQVTQMGQEVILRCVPISNHLYFYWYRQILGQKVEFLVSFYNNEISEKSEIFDDQFSVERPDGSNFTLKIRSTKLEDSAMYFCASSASGANVLTFGAGSRLTVL.

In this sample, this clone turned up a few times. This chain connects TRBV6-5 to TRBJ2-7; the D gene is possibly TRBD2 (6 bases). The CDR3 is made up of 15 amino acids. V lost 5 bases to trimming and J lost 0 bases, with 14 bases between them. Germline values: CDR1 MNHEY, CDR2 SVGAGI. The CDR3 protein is CASSPFSGNSYEQYF. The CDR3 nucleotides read TGTGCCAGCAGTCCCTTTAGCGGAAACTCCTACGAGCAGTACTTC.

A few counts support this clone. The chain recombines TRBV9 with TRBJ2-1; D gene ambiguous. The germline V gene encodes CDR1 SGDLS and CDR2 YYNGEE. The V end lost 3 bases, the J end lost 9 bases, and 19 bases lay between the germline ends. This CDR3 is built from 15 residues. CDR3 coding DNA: TGTGCCAGCAGCGCCCATAGCCGTTCCCCTGCTGAGCAGTTCTTC. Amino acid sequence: CASSAHSRSPAEQFF. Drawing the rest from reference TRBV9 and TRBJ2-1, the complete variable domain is DSGVTQTPKHLITATGQRVTLRCSPRSGDLSVYWYQQSLDQGLQFLIQYYNGEERAKGNILERFSAQQFPDLHSELNLSSLELGDSALYFCASSAHSRSPAEQFFGPGTRLTVL.

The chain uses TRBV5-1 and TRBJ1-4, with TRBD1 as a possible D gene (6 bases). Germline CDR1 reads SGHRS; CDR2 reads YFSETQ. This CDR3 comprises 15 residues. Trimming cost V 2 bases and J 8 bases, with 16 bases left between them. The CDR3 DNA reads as TGCGCCAGCAGCTTTGGGGACCGGGACACAGAAAAACTGTTTTTT. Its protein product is CASSFGDRDTEKLFF.

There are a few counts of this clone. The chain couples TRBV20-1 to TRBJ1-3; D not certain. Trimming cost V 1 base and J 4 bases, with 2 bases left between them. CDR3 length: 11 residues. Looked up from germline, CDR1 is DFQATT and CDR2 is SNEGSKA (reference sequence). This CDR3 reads CSARAGNTIYF. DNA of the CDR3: TGCAGTGCTAGAGCGGGAAACACCATATATTTT.

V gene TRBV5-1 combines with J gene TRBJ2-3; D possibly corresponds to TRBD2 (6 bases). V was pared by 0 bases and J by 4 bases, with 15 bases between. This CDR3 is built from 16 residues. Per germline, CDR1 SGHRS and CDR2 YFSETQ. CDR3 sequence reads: CASSLGGPSESDTQYF. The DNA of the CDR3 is TGCGCCAGCAGCTTGGGGGGTCCTAGCGAATCAGATACGCAGTATTTT. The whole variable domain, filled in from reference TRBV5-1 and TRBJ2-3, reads KAGVTQTPRYLIKTRGQQVTLSCSPISGHRSVSWYQQTPGQGLQFLFEYFSETQRNKGNFPGRFSGRQFSNSRSEMNVSTLELGDSALYLCASSLGGPSESDTQYFGPGTRLTVL.

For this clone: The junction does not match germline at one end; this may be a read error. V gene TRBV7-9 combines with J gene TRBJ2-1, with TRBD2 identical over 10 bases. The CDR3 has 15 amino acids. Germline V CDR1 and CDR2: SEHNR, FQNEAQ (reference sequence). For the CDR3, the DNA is TGTGCCAGCAGCCTAGCGGGAGAGGGTAAAAATGAGCAGTTCTTC. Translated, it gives CASSLAGEGKNEQFF.

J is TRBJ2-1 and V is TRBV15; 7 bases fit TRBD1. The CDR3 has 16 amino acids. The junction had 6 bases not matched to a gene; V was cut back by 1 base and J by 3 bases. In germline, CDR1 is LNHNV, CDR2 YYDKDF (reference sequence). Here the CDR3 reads CATSRGAGGIYNEQFF. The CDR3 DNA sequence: TGTGCCACCAGCAGAGGTGCAGGGGGTATCTACAATGAGCAGTTCTTC.

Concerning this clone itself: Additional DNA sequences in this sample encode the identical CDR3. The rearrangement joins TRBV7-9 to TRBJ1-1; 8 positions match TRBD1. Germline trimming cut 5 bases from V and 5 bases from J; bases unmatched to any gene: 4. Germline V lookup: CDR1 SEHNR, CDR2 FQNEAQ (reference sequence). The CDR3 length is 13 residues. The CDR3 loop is CASSPRGRTEAFF. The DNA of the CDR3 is TGTGCCAGCAGCCCCAGGGGGCGGACTGAAGCTTTCTTT.

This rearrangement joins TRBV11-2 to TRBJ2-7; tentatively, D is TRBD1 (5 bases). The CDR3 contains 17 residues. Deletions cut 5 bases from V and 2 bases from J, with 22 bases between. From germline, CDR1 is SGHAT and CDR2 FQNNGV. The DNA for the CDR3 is TGTGCCAGCAGCCCCCCTGGGCAGCCAGGGCCGACCTACGAGCAGTACTTC. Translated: CASSPPGQPGPTYEQYF.

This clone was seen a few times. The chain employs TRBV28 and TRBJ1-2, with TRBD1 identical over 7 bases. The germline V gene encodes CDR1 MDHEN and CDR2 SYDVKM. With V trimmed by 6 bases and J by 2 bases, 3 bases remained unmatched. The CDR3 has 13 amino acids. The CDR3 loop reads CASRTTGNYGYTF. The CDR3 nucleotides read TGTGCCAGCAGAACGACAGGGAACTATGGCTACACCTTC.